These 11 T cell receptor beta chains were sequenced from one sample in a study of shared clonotypes between healthy human individuals. Only in-frame clones appear in the TCRdb table, and some are missing; sequencing was by immunoSEQ multiplex PCR. The sample gives some 350,000 clones, over 65% of which show up once; about a tenth is in the top ten. Sequencing was done on a sample of memory CD4+ T cells sorted from blood. Specified subset: CD45RA-negative fraction. These receptors all stem from a man younger than 40 in good health.

The chain joins TRBV11-2 to TRBJ2-1, with 11 bases aligning to TRBD2. The CDR3 is 16 amino acids. Unmatched junction bases numbered 9, after V lost 6 bases and J lost 5 bases. Looked up from germline, CDR1 is SGHAT and CDR2 is FQNNGV. DNA for the CDR3: TGTGCCAGCAGACCTATTAGCGGGAGGGCTGACAATGAGCAGTTCTTC. The encoded protein is CASRPISGRADNEQFF.

This sequence joins TRBV20-1 and TRBJ1-1; no firm D call. The germline CDR1 and CDR2 sequences are DFQATT and SNEGSKA (reference sequence). Deletions cut 7 bases from V and 8 bases from J, with 14 bases between. The CDR3 consists of 11 residues. CDR3: CSVTTRGEAFF. The DNA of the CDR3 is TGCAGTGTCACGACCCGAGGGGAAGCTTTCTTT.

This chain connects TRBV5-6 to TRBJ2-1; 7 nucleotides align to TRBD2. The V gene end was trimmed by 1 base and the J gene end by 2 bases; junction bases not matched to a gene: 6. The CDR3 has 16 residues. Germline V gene sequence: CDR1 SGHDT, CDR2 YYEEEE. Here the CDR3 reads CASSLRFRGAYNEQFF. CDR3 nucleotides: TGTGCCAGCAGCTTGAGGTTTCGGGGGGCCTACAATGAGCAGTTCTTC.

This clone was seen a few times. The chain couples TRBV15 to TRBJ1-5; a possible D gene is TRBD1 (6 bases). Germline V CDR1 and CDR2: LNHNV, YYDKDF (reference sequence). The CDR3 is made up of 16 amino acids. The V end was cut by 1 base, the J end by 4 bases, with 14 bases between. CDR3 coding DNA: TGTGCCACCAGCAGAGTCGAGGGGGGGTCTAATCAGCCCCAGCATTTT. It encodes CATSRVEGGSNQPQHF.

Regarding this clone: The same CDR3 can be traced to other DNA sequences in this sample. The CDR3 nucleotides are TGCGCCAGCAGCTTTCTGGGACAGAGCTTGGAGACCCAGTACTTC. Residues: CASSFLGQSLETQYF. The rearrangement uses TRBV5-1 and TRBJ2-5, with 7 positions matching TRBD1. CDR1 and CDR2 (germline): SGHRS, YFSETQ. The CDR3 length is 15 residues. Trimming took 2 bases from V and 5 from J; bases not matched to a gene: 9.

The chain has TRBV27 and TRBJ1-1; weak D call: TRBD1 (5 bases). The CDR3 has 13 amino acids. Looked up from germline, CDR1 is MNHEY and CDR2 is SMNVEV (reference sequence). V lost 8 bases and J lost 1, with 11 bases in between. The DNA of the CDR3 is TGTGCCAGCCGAGCAGGGCCGAACACTGAAGCTTTCTTT. Translated, it gives CASRAGPNTEAFF.

The DNA for the CDR3 is TGTGCCAGCAGTTACCGGGGACAGAACTATGGCTACACCTTC. Translated: CASSYRGQNYGYTF. The V gene is TRBV6-5, the J gene TRBJ1-2; 7 bases align to TRBD1. The germline V gene encodes CDR1 MNHEY and CDR2 SVGAGI. Germline trimming cut 2 bases from V and 2 bases from J; bases unmatched to any gene: 2. This CDR3 region has 14 residues.

V usage is TRBV5-1 and J usage is TRBJ2-7; 9 bases align to TRBD2. The germline V gene encodes CDR1 SGHRS and CDR2 YFSETQ. The CDR3 extends over 16 amino acids. The ends lost 4 bases at V and 3 bases at J; junction bases unmatched: 11. The CDR3 region is CASSPQLASGNYEQYF. CDR3 nucleotides: TGCGCCAGCAGCCCCCAACTGGCTAGCGGGAACTACGAGCAGTACTTC.

The chain carries TRBV18 and TRBJ1-5; D possibly corresponds to TRBD1 (5 bases). In germline, CDR1 is KGHSH, CDR2 LQKENI. Deletions cut 4 bases from V and 3 bases from J, with 10 bases between. This CDR3 has 14 residues. The CDR3 sequence is CASSRGGVNQPQHF. DNA of the CDR3: TGTGCCAGCTCACGCGGGGGGGTCAATCAGCCCCAGCATTTT.

This clone was detected only once. The V gene is TRBV10-3, the J gene TRBJ2-2; 7 bases align to TRBD2. J gave up 7 bases and V 0 bases, and 8 bases lay outside the gene matches. From germline, CDR1 is ENHRY and CDR2 SYGVKD. The CDR3 consists of 16 residues. The chain's CDR3 is CAISESMSGNGGELFF. The CDR3 DNA reads TGTGCCATCAGTGAGTCGATGAGCGGGAATGGCGGGGAGCTGTTTTTT.

J is TRBJ2-1 and V is TRBV7-2; no clear D. The V and J ends lost 3 bases and 8 bases respectively, with 11 bases between them. The length of the CDR3 is 13 residues. Germline V CDR1 and CDR2: SGHTA, FQGNSA. The CDR3 bases are TGTGCCAGCAGCTTCCTACGAATGTATGAGCAGTTCTTC. Protein: CASSFLRMYEQFF. The full variable domain, with the rest looked up from reference TRBV7-2 and TRBJ2-1, is GAGVSQSPSNKVTEKGKDVELRCDPISGHTALYWYRQSLGQGLEFLIYFQGNSAPDKSGLPSDRFSAERTGGSVSTLTIQRTQQEDSAVYLCASSFLRMYEQFFGPGTRLTVL.